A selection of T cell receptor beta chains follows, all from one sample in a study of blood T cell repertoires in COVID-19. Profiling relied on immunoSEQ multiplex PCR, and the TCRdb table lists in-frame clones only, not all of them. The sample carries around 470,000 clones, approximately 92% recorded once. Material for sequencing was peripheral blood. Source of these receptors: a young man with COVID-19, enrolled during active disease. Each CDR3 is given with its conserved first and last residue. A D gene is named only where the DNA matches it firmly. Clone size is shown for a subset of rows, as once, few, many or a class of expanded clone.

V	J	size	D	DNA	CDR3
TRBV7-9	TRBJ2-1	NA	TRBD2	TGTGCCAGCAGCACCTTTTCGGGAGGGTACAATGAGCAGTTCTTC	CASSTFSGGYNEQFF
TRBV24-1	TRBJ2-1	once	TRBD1	TGTGCCACCAGTGATCCGACAGGGCTGCGCAATGAGCAGTTCTTC	CATSDPTGLRNEQFF
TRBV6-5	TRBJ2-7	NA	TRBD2	TGTGCCAGCACGATTAGGACTAGCGGGAGCTACGAGCAGTACTTC	CASTIRTSGSYEQYF
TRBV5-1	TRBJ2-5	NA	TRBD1	TGCGCCAGCAGTGGGACAGCCAAAAAAGAGACCCAGTACTTC	CASSGTAKKETQYF
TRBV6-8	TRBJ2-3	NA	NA	TGTGCCAGCAGCCGTCGAGATACGCAGTATTTT	CASSRRDTQYF
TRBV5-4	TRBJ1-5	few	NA	TGTGCCAGCAGCTTGGCAGGGGGCAATCAGCCCCAGCATTTT	CASSLAGGNQPQHF
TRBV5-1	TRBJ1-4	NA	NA	TGCGCCAGCAGCGATGATGGGGACACGCGCGAAAAACTGTTTTTT	CASSDDGDTREKLFF
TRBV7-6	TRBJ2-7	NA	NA	TGTGCCAGCAGCCCGGAGGACAGTTCCCACGAGCAGTACTTC	CASSPEDSSHEQYF
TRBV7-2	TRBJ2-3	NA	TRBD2	TGTGCCAGCAGCTTAGGTCTAGCGGGAGTCACAGATACGCAGTATTTT	CASSLGLAGVTDTQYF
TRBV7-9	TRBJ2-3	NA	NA	TGTGCCAGCAGCTTAGGGACAGCGAGCACAGATACGCAGTATTTT	CASSLGTASTDTQYF
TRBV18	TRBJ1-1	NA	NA	TGTGCCAGCTCACCAGGGGGGGACACTGAAGCTTTCTTT	CASSPGGDTEAFF
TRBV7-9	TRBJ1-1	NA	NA	TGTGCCAGCAGCACCCGGACCACAGGTGTCACTGAAGCTTTCTTT	CASSTRTTGVTEAFF
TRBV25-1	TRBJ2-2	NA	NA	TGTGCCAGCAGTGAATTGGGACATGCGAACACCGGGGAGCTGTTTTTT	CASSELGHANTGELFF
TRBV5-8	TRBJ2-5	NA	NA	TGTGCCAGCAGCTTGGCCATAACAGGGAGTGGAGAGACCCAGTACTTC	CASSLAITGSGETQYF
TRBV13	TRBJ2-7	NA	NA	TGTGCCATTGGAACGGAGACCTCCTACGAGCAGTACTTC	CAIGTETSYEQYF
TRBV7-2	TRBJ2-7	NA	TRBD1	TGTGCCAGCAGCTTAGGGGACAGGGTCTCCTACGAGCAGTACTTC	CASSLGDRVSYEQYF
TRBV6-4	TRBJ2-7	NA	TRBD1	TGTGCCAGCAGTGACTCGAAAGGGACAGGCGCCTACGAGCAGTACTTC	CASSDSKGTGAYEQYF
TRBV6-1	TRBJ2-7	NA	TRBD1	TGTGCCAGCAGTGAGCGGACAGGGGGTTCCTACGAGCAGTACTTC	CASSERTGGSYEQYF
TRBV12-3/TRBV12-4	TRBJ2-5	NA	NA	TGTGCCAGCAGTTTAACCGGGACCCAGTACTTC	CASSLTGTQYF
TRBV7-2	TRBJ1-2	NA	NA	TGTGCCAGCAGCGCACAGCTAAACTATGGCTACACCTTC	CASSAQLNYGYTF
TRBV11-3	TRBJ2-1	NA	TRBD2	TGTGCCAGCAGCTTCCTAGCGGGAGGATTGAGTGAGCAGTTCTTC	CASSFLAGGLSEQFF
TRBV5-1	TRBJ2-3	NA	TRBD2	TGCGCCAGCAGCCTGCGTGCGGGAGCGAACACAGATACGCAGTATTTT	CASSLRAGANTDTQYF
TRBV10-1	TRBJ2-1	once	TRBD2	TGCGCCAGCAGTGCTAGCGGGAGTGTGAATGAGCAGTTCTTC	CASSASGSVNEQFF
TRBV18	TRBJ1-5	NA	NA	TGTGCCAGCTCACCGCAGGGTGGGGGGGGCCAGCCCCAGCATTTT	CASSPQGGGGQPQHF
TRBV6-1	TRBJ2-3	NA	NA	TGTGCCAGCAGTGAAACGAGGGGGAAGCGGCATACGCAGTATTTT	CASSETRGKRHTQYF
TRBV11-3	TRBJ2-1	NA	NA	TGTGCCAGCAGCGCCGGAGGACAGCAGTTCTTC	CASSAGGQQFF
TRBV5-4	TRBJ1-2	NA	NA	TGTGCCAGCAGCGAGGGAGGCCTGGGTGGCTACACCTTC	CASSEGGLGGYTF
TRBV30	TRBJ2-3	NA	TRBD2	TGTGCCTGGAGTATGTTGAGGACTAGCGGGAATTCAGATACGCAGTATTTT	CAWSMLRTSGNSDTQYF
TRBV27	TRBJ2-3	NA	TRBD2	TGTGCCAGCAGTGCGACTAGCGGGAGGTCAGATACGCAGTATTTT	CASSATSGRSDTQYF
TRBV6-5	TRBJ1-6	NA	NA	TGTGCCAGCAGTCTCAATAGGGGATCACCCCTCCACTTT	CASSLNRGSPLHF
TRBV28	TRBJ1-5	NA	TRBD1	TGTGCCAGCAGTTATCCCAGACAGGGATATCAGCCCCAGCATTTT	CASSYPRQGYQPQHF
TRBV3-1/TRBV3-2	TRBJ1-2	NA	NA	TGTGCCAGCAGCCAAGGGGCAGACTATGGCTACACCTTC	CASSQGADYGYTF
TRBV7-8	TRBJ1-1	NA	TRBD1	TGTGCCAGCAGCGCGGGACAGGGGCACACTGAAGCTTTCTTT	CASSAGQGHTEAFF
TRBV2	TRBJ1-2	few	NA	TGTGCCAGCACCAGGATGGATGGCTACACCTTC	CASTRMDGYTF
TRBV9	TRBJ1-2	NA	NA	TGTGCCAGCAGCGTACAGGGACTCTATGGCTACACCTTC	CASSVQGLYGYTF
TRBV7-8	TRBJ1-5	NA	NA	TGTGCCAGCAGCCGAGAGCGGGATAGCAATCAGCCCCAGCATTTT	CASSRERDSNQPQHF
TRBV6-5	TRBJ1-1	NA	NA	TGTGCCACCCGAGGGGGAGCTTCTGAAGCTTTCTTT	CATRGGASEAFF
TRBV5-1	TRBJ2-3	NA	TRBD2	TGCGCCAGCAGCCACCCCCGGCGGACTAGCGGGATGTCCTCCACAGATACGCAGTATTTT	CASSHPRRTSGMSSTDTQYF
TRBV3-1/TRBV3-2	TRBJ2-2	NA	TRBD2	TGTGCCAGCAGACTAGCGGGGAACACCGGGGAGCTGTTTTTT	CASRLAGNTGELFF
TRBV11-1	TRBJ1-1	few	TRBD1	TGTGCCAGCAGCTCACGGACAGGGAAGCCTGAAGCTTTCTTT	CASSSRTGKPEAFF
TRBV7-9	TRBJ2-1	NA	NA	TGTGCCAGCAGCGTGGACTTGTCCTACAATGAGCAGTTCTTC	CASSVDLSYNEQFF
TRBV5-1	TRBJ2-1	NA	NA	TGCGCCAGCAGCTTGGTGGGGGCCCGGCTCTACAATGAGCAGTTCTTC	CASSLVGARLYNEQFF
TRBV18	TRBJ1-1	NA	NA	TGTGCCAGCTCACCACCAAGGAGAAAGGTTTTCCCCATGAACACTGAAGCTTTCTTT	CASSPPRRKVFPMNTEAFF
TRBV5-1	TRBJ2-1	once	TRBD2	TGCGCCAGCAGGGTAGCGGGGGGGCCCGGTGAGCAGTTCTTC	CASRVAGGPGEQFF
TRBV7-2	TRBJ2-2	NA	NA	TGTGCCAGCAGCTTATTCCTTGCGAGGGAGCTGTTTTTT	CASSLFLARELFF
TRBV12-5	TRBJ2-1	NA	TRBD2	TGTGCTAGTGGTTTGGTACTAGCGGGAGGTCTACGAGAGCAGTTCTTC	CASGLVLAGGLREQFF
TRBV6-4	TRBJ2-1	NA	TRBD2	TGTGCCAGCAGAAGGGTAGCGGGAGGACATGAGCAGTTCTTC	CASRRVAGGHEQFF
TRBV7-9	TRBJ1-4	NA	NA	TGTGCCAGCAGCTTAGGGGCGATAGCAACTAATGAAAAACTGTTTTTT	CASSLGAIATNEKLFF
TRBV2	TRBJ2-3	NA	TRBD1	TGTGCCAGCAGGCCGGACAGGGGGGCAGATACGCAGTATTTT	CASRPDRGADTQYF
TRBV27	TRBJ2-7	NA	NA	TGTGCCAGCAGTTATCAGGGGCCCTACGAGCAGTACTTC	CASSYQGPYEQYF
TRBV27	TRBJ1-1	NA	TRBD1	TGTGCCAGCAGTAAAGGACAGGGGGCAGGCGTGAACACTGAAGCTTTCTTT	CASSKGQGAGVNTEAFF
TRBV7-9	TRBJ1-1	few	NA	TGTGCCAGCAGCTTACATTGGGAGGCTTTCTTT	CASSLHWEAFF